These 7 T cell receptor beta chains were sequenced from one sample in a study of technical replicates of blood from four donors. Generated by immunoSEQ multiplex PCR, the TCRdb table keeps only in-frame clones and is missing some. Of approximately 78,000 clones detected, roughly 95% appear once; the ten largest clones hold about 0.25%. Specimen: T cells isolated from PBMCs. The origin of the receptors is a human donor in good health.

The table lists this clone with a count of one. The rearrangement uses TRBV27 and TRBJ2-7; possible D gene TRBD1, 8 bases. Germline lookup yields CDR1 MNHEY and CDR2 SMNVEV (reference sequence). CDR3 size: 15 residues. The V and J ends lost 2 bases and 3 bases respectively, with 14 bases between them. The CDR3: CASSLSGTGVYEQYF. The CDR3, as DNA: TGTGCCAGCAGTTTAAGCGGGACAGGTGTCTACGAGCAGTACTTC.

The V and J genes are TRBV11-1 and TRBJ2-7, with a tentative D call TRBD1 (6 bases). The CDR3 contains 13 residues. Trimming shortened V by 8 bases and J by 6 bases, and 17 bases separated the two germline ends. In germline, CDR1 is SGHAT, CDR2 FQDESV (reference sequence). CDR3 sequence: CASGQRIRPEQYF. The CDR3 DNA follows: TGTGCCAGCGGACAGCGTATCAGGCCCGAGCAGTACTTC. Combining the CDR3 with reference TRBV11-1 and TRBJ2-7 gives the whole variable domain EAEVAQSPRYKITEKSQAVAFWCDPISGHATLYWYRQILGQGPELLVQFQDESVVDDSQLPKDRFSAERLKGVDSTLKIQPAELGDSAMYLCASGQRIRPEQYFGPGTRLTVT.

The chain is built from TRBV6-5 and TRBJ2-3; TRBD1 agrees at 8 bases. CDR3 size: 16 residues. Germline CDR1 MNHEY, CDR2 SVGAGI. V lost 4 bases and J lost 3; bases outside the gene matches: 9. CDR3 amino acids: CASSSGQGIGTDTQYF. The DNA for the CDR3 is TGTGCCAGCAGTTCCGGACAGGGAATCGGGACAGATACGCAGTATTTT.

The chain combines TRBV5-4 with TRBJ2-2; 9 nucleotides match TRBD2. J gave up 2 bases and V 3 bases, and 5 bases lay outside the gene matches. The germline CDR1 and CDR2 sequences are SGHNT and YYREEE (reference sequence). The CDR3 consists of 16 residues. CDR3 coding DNA: TGTGCCAGCAGCTCGATGCTAGCGGGAAACACCGGGGAGCTGTTTTTT. This gives the protein CASSSMLAGNTGELFF.

This chain uses TRBV4-1 with TRBJ2-1, with 11 positions matching TRBD2. This CDR3 has 14 residues. The germline gives CDR1 MGHRA, CDR2 YSYEKL. Trimming cost V 9 bases and J 4 bases; bases outside gene matches: 5. CDR3 nucleotides: TGCGCCAGTGCTAGCGGGGGGAGATACAATGAGCAGTTCTTC. This codes for CASASGGRYNEQFF.

The chain uses TRBV25-1 and TRBJ2-5; 9 bases line up with TRBD1. The CDR3 extends over 15 amino acids. The V gene's germline CDR1 is MGHDK and CDR2 SYGVNS. V dropped 5 bases and J dropped 4; count of bases not matched to a gene: 8. The CDR3 bases are TGTGCCAGCAGTCCGGGACAGGGATGGTCAGAGACCCAGTACTTC. Amino acids: CASSPGQGWSETQYF.

V usage is TRBV15 and J usage is TRBJ1-2, with 10 bases that match TRBD1. In germline, CDR1 is LNHNV, CDR2 YYDKDF (reference sequence). Losses at the gene ends were 0 bases for V and 7 bases for J; bases not matched to a gene: 8. This CDR3 is built from 16 residues. The CDR3 DNA is TGTGCCACCAGCAGAGAACGGACAGGGGGTATGCGTGGCTACACCTTC. It codes for CATSRERTGGMRGYTF. Using reference TRBV15 and TRBJ1-2 for the parts outside the CDR3, the full variable domain is DAMVIQNPRYQVTQFGKPVTLSCSQTLNHNVMYWYQQKSSQAPKLLFHYYDKDFNNEADTPDNFQSRRPNTSFCFLDIRSPGLGDTAMYLCATSRERTGGMRGYTFGSGTRLTVV.